These 27 T cell receptor beta chains were all obtained from the same sample, sequenced in a study of shared clonotypes between healthy human individuals. Some clones are missing from TCRdb's copy, which holds only in-frame ones; the method was immunoSEQ multiplex PCR. The table records roughly 2,000,000 clones, just over 90% of them present only once. Naive CD8 cells lacked CD45RO, underwent positive selection for CCR7 and left out terminally differentiated effector memory CD45RA+ cells. Material for sequencing was naive CD8+ T cells from PBMCs. Receptor source: a young man in good health. Some clones in this sample may be carry-over from other donors' samples.

V and J are TRBV7-6 and TRBJ2-7; D is perhaps TRBD2 (6 bases). Trimming stripped 5 bases from V and 5 bases from J, with 19 bases between. The CDR3 extends over 15 amino acids. Germline CDR1 SGHVS, CDR2 FNYEAQ. CDR3 nucleotide sequence: TGTGCCAGCAGCCCACCGCACGGGAGTTCTCACGAGCAGTACTTC. Amino acid sequence: CASSPPHGSSHEQYF.

V is TRBV29-1 and J is TRBJ1-1, with a weak D call TRBD1 (6 bases). The CDR3 runs to 15 residues. CDR1 SQVTM and CDR2 ANQGSEA come from the germline V gene. V shed 2 bases and J shed 0 bases, with 13 bases lying between them. CDR3: CSVEKTGQLNTEAFF. For the CDR3, the DNA is TGCAGCGTTGAAAAAACAGGACAGCTGAACACTGAAGCTTTCTTT.

This chain connects TRBV11-3 to TRBJ2-5; unclear D gene. There are 13 residues in the CDR3. With 5 bases removed from V and 1 base from J, the gap between germline ends came to 8 bases. Germline values: CDR1 SGHNT, CDR2 YENEEA. For the CDR3, the DNA is TGTGCCAGCAGCGTCTACGGCCAAGAGACCCAGTACTTC. It translates to CASSVYGQETQYF.

The chain couples TRBV18 to TRBJ2-3; tentatively, D is TRBD1 (5 bases). The CDR3 is 14 amino acids. Trimming removed 2 bases at V and 4 bases at J, with 10 bases between. From germline, CDR1 is KGHSH and CDR2 LQKENI. The DNA of the CDR3 is TGTGCCAGCTCACCAACCAGGGTCCCAGATACGCAGTATTTT. Residues: CASSPTRVPDTQYF.

This chain uses TRBV7-8 with TRBJ2-1; 16 nucleotides match TRBD2. Germline CDR1 reads SGHVS; CDR2 reads FQNEAQ. Trimming at V came to 1 base and at J to 9 bases, leaving 3 bases not matched to a gene. This CDR3 is 16 amino acids long. The CDR3 bases are TGTGCCAGCAGCTTAGTGGGACTAGCGGGAGGGCTTGAGCAGTTCTTC. Amino acid sequence: CASSLVGLAGGLEQFF.

The gene calls are TRBV20-1 and TRBJ2-7; D gene ambiguous. The germline V gene has CDR1 DFQATT and CDR2 SNEGSKA (reference sequence). Trimming removed 2 bases at V and 6 bases at J, with 8 bases between. The CDR3 runs 11 residues. CDR3 loop: CSARSLGEQYF. CDR3 sequence (DNA): TGCAGTGCTAGATCCCTCGGCGAGCAGTACTTC.

The rearrangement links TRBV19 to TRBJ2-2; perhaps TRBD2 as D (6 bases). This CDR3 comprises 13 residues. From germline, CDR1 is LNHDA and CDR2 SQIVND (reference sequence). V was pared by 1 base and J by 13 bases, with 13 bases between. Here the CDR3 DNA reads TGTGCCAGTAGTATAGGGGCCCCGGAGGGGCTGTTTTTT. This codes for CASSIGAPEGLFF.

This clone was seen just once. The V and J genes are TRBV5-4 and TRBJ2-3, with D perhaps TRBD1 (6 bases). The CDR3 is made up of 15 amino acids. Deletions cut 2 bases from V and 2 bases from J, with 12 bases between. CDR1 is SGHNT, CDR2 YYREEE, per germline (reference sequence). The CDR3 is CASSFRDNPTDTQYF. In DNA form, the CDR3 reads TGTGCCAGCAGCTTCCGGGACAACCCCACAGATACGCAGTATTTT.

The chain couples TRBV2 to TRBJ1-1; D not resolved. The CDR3 runs 13 residues. CDR1 and CDR2 from the germline V gene are SNHLY and FYNNEI. V was trimmed by 8 bases and J by 1 base, leaving 11 bases between them. This CDR3 reads CASLVFGNTEAFF. The CDR3, as DNA: TGTGCCAGCCTAGTTTTTGGGAACACTGAAGCTTTCTTT. Variable domain in full (rest from reference TRBV2 and TRBJ1-1): EPEVTQTPSHQVTQMGQEVILRCVPISNHLYFYWYRQILGQKVEFLVSFYNNEISEKSEIFDDQFSVERPDGSNFTLKIRSTKLEDSAMYFCASLVFGNTEAFFGQGTRLTVV.

The chain carries TRBV18 and TRBJ2-3, with a weak D call TRBD1 (5 bases). V lost 2 bases, J lost 6 bases, and 15 bases lay in between. CDR1 and CDR2 from the germline V gene are KGHSH and LQKENI. The CDR3 is 15 residues long. The CDR3 region is CASSPTLPQGDTQYF. As DNA, the CDR3 is TGTGCCAGCTCACCAACCCTCCCCCAGGGTGATACGCAGTATTTT. Supplemented by reference TRBV18 and TRBJ2-3, the full variable domain reads NAGVMQNPRHLVRRRGQEARLRCSPMKGHSHVYWYRQLPEEGLKFMVYLQKENIIDESGMPKERFSAEFPKEGPSILRIQQVVRGDSAAYFCASSPTLPQGDTQYFGPGTRLTVL.

The V call is TRBV4-3, the J call TRBJ2-7, with D hard to call. The CDR3 runs to 13 residues. Trimming cost V 2 bases and J 6 bases, with 11 bases left between them. Germline V gene sequence: CDR1 LGHNA, CDR2 YSLEER. CDR3 bases: TGCGCCAGCAGCCAAAAAGGTGGGTCCGAGCAGTACTTC. It encodes CASSQKGGSEQYF.

The CDR3 loop reads CASSSQTETNTEAFF. The DNA for the CDR3 is TGTGCCAGCAGTTCCCAAACAGAGACGAACACTGAAGCTTTCTTT. The chain couples TRBV28 to TRBJ1-1, with D hard to call. V dropped 4 bases and J dropped 1 base, with 13 bases sitting between them. The CDR3 runs to 15 residues. Germline CDR1 is MDHEN and CDR2 is SYDVKM.

The rearrangement links TRBV7-2 to TRBJ2-1; 7 nucleotides agree with TRBD2. V shed 5 bases and J 6 bases; nucleotides not matched to a gene: 7. In germline, CDR1 is SGHTA, CDR2 FQGNSA. The CDR3 has 14 residues. The CDR3 here is CASSTRTRINEQFF. For the CDR3, the DNA is TGTGCCAGCAGCACCCGGACTAGAATCAATGAGCAGTTCTTC.

The J gene is TRBJ2-1, the V gene TRBV28; 7 positions match TRBD2. CDR1 and CDR2 (germline): MDHEN, SYDVKM. V gave up 2 bases and J gave up 2 bases; unmatched junction bases: 9. The CDR3 loop spans 17 amino acids. This CDR3 is CASSLMFAGAPYNEQFF. DNA of the CDR3: TGTGCCAGCAGTTTAATGTTTGCGGGAGCCCCCTACAATGAGCAGTTCTTC.

V is TRBV19 and J is TRBJ2-7; 8 nucleotides match TRBD2. The CDR3 spans 17 residues. Germline V lookup: CDR1 LNHDA, CDR2 SQIVND (reference sequence). The ends lost 5 bases at V and 0 bases at J; junction bases unmatched: 12. CDR3 DNA sequence: TGTGCCAGTAGTCCCTTTCCCCCAGCGGGGGTCTCCTACGAGCAGTACTTC. Its translation: CASSPFPPAGVSYEQYF. The entire variable domain, with the rest obtained from reference TRBV19 and TRBJ2-7, is as follows: DGGITQSPKYLFRKEGQNVTLSCEQNLNHDAMYWYRQDPGQGLRLIYYSQIVNDFQKGDIAEGYSVSREKKESFPLTVTSAQKNPTAFYLCASSPFPPAGVSYEQYFGPGTRLTVT.

V gene TRBV9 combines with J gene TRBJ1-2, with D tentatively TRBD1 (5 bases). Germline lookup yields CDR1 SGDLS and CDR2 YYNGEE. CDR3 length equals 17 residues. Trimming shortened V by 3 bases and J by 0 bases, and 18 bases separated the two germline ends. The CDR3 DNA is TGTGCCAGCAGCGGACCGGGCAGGGAGGCGGCTAACTATGGCTACACCTTC. Its translation is CASSGPGREAANYGYTF.

The V gene is TRBV5-1, the J gene TRBJ2-3; 7 nucleotides agree with TRBD2. Looked up from germline, CDR1 is SGHRS and CDR2 is YFSETQ. CDR3 length equals 15 residues. V was clipped by 6 bases and J by 4 bases; unmatched bases: 11. The CDR3 DNA sequence: TGCGCCAGCATGGCGGGGGATAGATCAGCAGATACGCAGTATTTT. This codes for CASMAGDRSADTQYF.

In regard to this clone: The final CDR3 position lacks the conserved phenylalanine or tryptophan, pointing to a likely read error. The rearrangement uses TRBV2 and TRBJ1-2, with 9 bases lining up with TRBD1. The germline gives CDR1 SNHLY, CDR2 FYNNEI. After removal of 5 bases from V and 2 bases from J, the junction contained 12 bases not matched to a gene. The CDR3 extends over 17 amino acids. CDR3 residues: CASSHPTGTGLNYGYTL. The CDR3 DNA reads as TGTGCCAGCAGTCATCCAACTGGGACAGGGTTAAACTATGGCTACACCCTC.

The chain carries TRBV19 and TRBJ1-4; D gene uncertain. The CDR3 runs 17 residues. Looked up from germline, CDR1 is LNHDA and CDR2 is SQIVND (reference sequence). Trimming took 0 bases from V and 5 from J, leaving 16 bases between them. The CDR3 protein is CASSIDPQPNGNEKLFF. The DNA of the CDR3 is TGTGCCAGTAGTATAGATCCCCAGCCGAACGGGAATGAAAAACTGTTTTTT.

The gene calls are TRBV4-1 and TRBJ2-6; tentative D call: TRBD2 (6 bases). V lost 9 bases and J 5 bases, leaving 14 bases between the germline ends. This CDR3 spans 14 amino acids. The germline V gene encodes CDR1 MGHRA and CDR2 YSYEKL. CDR3 nucleotide sequence: TGCGCCAGTTCGGGAGAGCGGCGGGCCAACGTCCTGACTTTC. Translation: CASSGERRANVLTF.

The V and J genes are TRBV19 and TRBJ2-1; D gene ambiguous. The V gene's germline CDR1 is LNHDA and CDR2 SQIVND (reference sequence). Trimming left V 9 bases short and J 0 bases short, with 15 bases between. This CDR3 spans 15 amino acids. The CDR3 sequence: CASQTGPSSYNEQFF. The CDR3 DNA sequence: TGTGCCAGCCAGACTGGCCCGAGCTCCTACAATGAGCAGTTCTTC.

This rearrangement joins TRBV11-3 to TRBJ2-1; 9 positions agree with TRBD2. The CDR3 runs 15 residues. CDR1 SGHNT and CDR2 YENEEA come from the germline V gene. V lost 3 bases, J lost 4 bases, and 4 bases stayed unmatched. The CDR3 sequence: CASSFSTSGYNEQFF. The CDR3 DNA reads as TGTGCCAGCAGCTTCTCAACTAGCGGGTACAATGAGCAGTTCTTC.

The chain joins TRBV28 to TRBJ2-2; 9 bases are a match to TRBD2. V lost 6 bases, J lost 6 bases, and 11 bases stayed unmatched. The germline gives CDR1 MDHEN, CDR2 SYDVKM. This CDR3 has 16 amino acids. CDR3 sequence reads: CASSPARREGAGELFF. In DNA form, the CDR3 reads TGTGCCAGCAGCCCGGCAAGGCGGGAGGGGGCCGGGGAGCTGTTTTTT.

This chain joins TRBV27 and TRBJ1-5, with D hard to call. The CDR3 covers 15 residues. Deletions cut 5 bases from V and 4 bases from J, with 15 bases between. In germline, CDR1 is MNHEY, CDR2 SMNVEV (reference sequence). The CDR3 DNA reads TGTGCCAGCAGTCGGACCCTGGGCCCTAATCAGCCCCAGCATTTT. Translating gives CASSRTLGPNQPQHF.

The chain employs TRBV6-1 and TRBJ2-2; 8 bases align to TRBD2. J was trimmed by 3 bases and V by 8 bases; bases with no gene match: 8. This CDR3 is built from 15 residues. CDR1 MNHNS and CDR2 SASEGT come from the germline V gene. The CDR3 bases are TGTGCCAGCTCCCCGGGACTAGGGTACACCGGGGAGCTGTTTTTT. Encoded protein: CASSPGLGYTGELFF.

The chain is built from TRBV9 and TRBJ1-1; D might be TRBD1 (6 bases). CDR3 size: 14 residues. In germline, CDR1 is SGDLS, CDR2 YYNGEE. Trimming shortened V by 3 bases and J by 4 bases, and 13 bases separated the two germline ends. The DNA for the CDR3 is TGTGCCAGCAGCGATTTACAGGGTATCACTGAAGCTTTCTTT. It is translated as CASSDLQGITEAFF.

The rearrangement joins TRBV10-1 to TRBJ2-1; D not resolved. This CDR3 is 10 amino acids long. Trimming removed 8 bases from V and 6 bases from J, with 5 bases in between. Germline assignment: CDR1 WNHNN and CDR2 SYGVQD (reference sequence). The CDR3 spells CASSGNEQFF. CDR3 DNA: TGCGCCAGCTCCGGCAATGAGCAGTTCTTC.